The 18 T cell receptor beta chains reported below all come from one sample, sequenced in a study of early T cells in non-severe SARS-CoV-2 infection. Using its own MiXCR run on the 5' RACE reads, TCRdb lists one record per CDR3 protein. The sample has over 80,000 distinct CDR3 sequences, over 9.5% seen once. The sample in question was whole blood, obtained at baseline. These receptors all stem from an adult who was a healthcare worker with PCR-confirmed SARS-CoV-2 infection or an uninfected control (not recorded which).

The chain joins TRBV20-1 to TRBJ2-6, with D possibly being TRBD1 (6 bases). Germline assignment: CDR1 DFQATT and CDR2 SNEGSKA (reference sequence). The CDR3 is made up of 13 amino acids. Trimming took off 6 bases at V and 4 bases at J, with 10 bases between the two ends. CDR3 sequence: CSAKGEGANVLTF. The CDR3 DNA sequence: TGCAGTGCGAAGGGGGAAGGGGCCAACGTCCTGACTTTC.

The rearrangement uses TRBV28 and TRBJ2-7; D perhaps matches TRBD2 (6 bases). Trimming stripped 8 bases from V and 0 bases from J, with 17 bases between. Germline CDR1 MDHEN, CDR2 SYDVKM. The CDR3 covers 15 residues. CDR3 sequence reads: CASGTYRTGSYEQYF. The CDR3 DNA sequence: TGTGCCAGCGGGACTTACCGGACGGGCTCCTACGAGCAGTACTTC.

This clonotype has just a few counts. This chain links TRBV9 with TRBJ2-7; 7 nucleotides agree with TRBD1. The V and J ends lost 0 bases and 3 bases, in that order; junction bases with no gene match: 9. Germline V lookup: CDR1 SGDLS, CDR2 YYNGEE. This CDR3 is built from 16 residues. DNA for the CDR3: TGTGCCAGCAGCGTAGAAGAGGGGGCATTCATCTACGAGCAGTACTTC. This codes for CASSVEEGAFIYEQYF.

The chain employs TRBV6-1 and TRBJ2-6; D is unresolved. The V gene lost 8 bases and the J gene lost 4 bases, with 9 bases spanning the gap. CDR3 length: 13 amino acids. Germline V CDR1 and CDR2: MNHNS, SASEGT. The CDR3 protein is CASSTDGANVLTF. DNA of the CDR3: TGTGCCAGCTCGACGGACGGGGCCAACGTCCTGACTTTC.

The chain carries TRBV9 and TRBJ2-1; D perhaps matches TRBD2 (5 bases). CDR1 SGDLS and CDR2 YYNGEE come from the germline V gene. V lost 3 bases and J lost 12, with 22 bases in between. CDR3 length: 15 residues. CDR3 amino acids: CASSADGSSRTWQFF. CDR3 coding DNA: TGTGCCAGCAGCGCCGACGGGTCCTCTCGGACTTGGCAGTTCTTC.

The table lists this clonotype with a few counts. The chain recombines TRBV6-1 with TRBJ1-6, with TRBD1 identical over 8 bases. V shed 6 bases, J shed 13 bases, and the junction held 11 bases outside the gene matches. The germline CDR1 and CDR2 sequences are MNHNS and SASEGT. The CDR3 is made up of 14 amino acids. CDR3 in DNA: TGTGCCAGCAGCCAGGGACAGGCCCTCGGGCCCCTCCACTTT. It yields the protein CASSQGQALGPLHF.

This clonotype came up many times. This chain's CDR3 is CASSTAAGGSRDEQFF. The CDR3 DNA is TGTGCCAGCAGCACCGCAGCGGGGGGGTCAAGGGATGAGCAGTTCTTC. This rearrangement joins TRBV21-1 to TRBJ2-1; TRBD2 is the table's D call and was not checked against the DNA. TRBV21-1 is listed as a pseudogene. CDR3 length equals 16 residues.

The chain carries TRBV28 and TRBJ1-1; the D gene is possibly TRBD1 (5 bases). The CDR3 totals 14 residues. The V end lost 6 bases, the J end lost 1 base, and 12 bases lay between the germline ends. Germline V lookup: CDR1 MDHEN, CDR2 SYDVKM. CDR3 sequence reads: CASSPGGANTEAFF. The DNA of the CDR3 is TGTGCCAGCAGCCCCGGCGGGGCGAACACTGAAGCTTTCTTT.

This clonotype was recorded once. V usage is TRBV6-1 and J usage is TRBJ1-4, with 9 bases lining up with TRBD1. Germline lookup yields CDR1 MNHNS and CDR2 SASEGT. This CDR3 contains 12 residues. After removal of 6 bases from V and 13 bases from J, the junction contained 6 bases not matched to a gene. CDR3 DNA sequence: TGTGCCAGCAGGGGAACAGGGGGCAGACTGTTTTTT. Its translation: CASRGTGGRLFF.

This clonotype was counted a few times. V and J are TRBV10-3 and TRBJ2-3, with D tentatively TRBD2 (6 bases). CDR1 and CDR2 from the germline V gene are ENHRY and SYGVKD. The ends were cut back, 4 bases at V and 5 bases at J, with 10 bases in the middle. This CDR3 comprises 13 residues. The CDR3 here is CAISGLAQDTQYF. CDR3 DNA: TGTGCCATCAGTGGGCTAGCGCAAGATACGCAGTATTTT.

This clonotype was counted many times. V usage is TRBV12-3 or TRBV12-4 and J usage is TRBJ2-2, with D possibly TRBD1 on 6 matching bases. The V gene lost 4 bases and the J gene lost 5 bases, with 11 bases spanning the gap. The CDR3 consists of 14 residues. CDR3 coding DNA: TGTGCCAGCAGTTCCTTCAGGGGTACCGGGGAGCTGTTTTTT. Its translation is CASSSFRGTGELFF.

At least ten counts were recorded for this clonotype. V and J are TRBV5-1 and TRBJ2-3; 7 nucleotides agree with TRBD2. V trimming: 4 bases; J trimming: 7 bases; junction bases outside the gene matches: 9. There are 14 residues in the CDR3. Per germline, CDR1 SGHRS and CDR2 YFSETQ. Here the CDR3 DNA reads TGCGCCAGCAGCCCCGGACTAGAGGCGAATACGCAGTATTTT. This gives the protein CASSPGLEANTQYF.

This clonotype was counted a single time. The genes are TRBV20-1 and TRBJ1-1, with TRBD1 matching 7 bases. V was pared by 4 bases and J by 4 bases, with 3 bases of the junction left unmatched. CDR1 DFQATT and CDR2 SNEGSKA come from the germline V gene (reference sequence). The CDR3 is made up of 12 amino acids. The CDR3 nucleotides are TGCAGTGCTAAACCAGGGGGCACTGAAGCTTTCTTT. Its translation: CSAKPGGTEAFF.

The V and J genes are TRBV12-3 or TRBV12-4 and TRBJ1-5; TRBD1 is a possible D gene (6 bases). The CDR3 covers 13 residues. Trimming stripped 4 bases from V and 6 bases from J, with 10 bases between. CDR3 nucleotides: TGTGCCAGCAGTTGGCGGGGGCCTCAGCCCCAGCATTTT. Amino acids: CASSWRGPQPQHF.

This chain uses TRBV7-2 with TRBJ2-7; D possibly corresponds to TRBD1 (6 bases). The V end lost 1 base, the J end lost 3 bases, and 16 bases lay between the germline ends. The CDR3 runs 16 residues. Per the germline V gene, CDR1 is SGHTA and CDR2 is FQGNSA. CDR3 residues: CASSLGRTELIYEQYF. The CDR3 region has the DNA TGTGCCAGCAGCTTAGGTAGGACAGAGCTGATCTACGAGCAGTACTTC.

A few counts support this clonotype. The V call is TRBV3-2, the J call TRBJ2-1; the DNA was not compared with TRBD2, the D call given in the table. TRBV3-2 is annotated as a pseudogene. CDR3 length: 17 residues. In DNA form, the CDR3 reads TGTGCCAGCAGCCAAGATCTTTCTAGCGGGATCCTCGATGAGCAGTTCTTC. The encoded protein is CASSQDLSSGILDEQFF.

The chain uses TRBV14 and TRBJ2-1; D unclear. The V gene's germline CDR1 is SGHDN and CDR2 FVKESK. V lost 2 bases and J lost 4, with 9 bases in between. This CDR3 region has 14 residues. CDR3 DNA sequence: TGTGCCAGCAGCCAATTAAGGGTTTACAATGAGCAGTTCTTC. Its translation: CASSQLRVYNEQFF.

There are many counts of this clonotype. The chain employs TRBV2 and TRBJ2-1; TRBD2 aligns across 13 bases. Looked up from germline, CDR1 is SNHLY and CDR2 is FYNNEI. This CDR3 is 14 amino acids long. V dropped 7 bases and J dropped 7; count of bases not matched to a gene: 4. As DNA, the CDR3 is TGTGCCAGCATAAGGACTAGCGGGAGTAATGAGCAGTTCTTC. Encoded protein: CASIRTSGSNEQFF.